The text below deals with one T cell receptor beta chain. What it binds is not known. This record belongs to a study of beta chain features in type 1 diabetes. Whole-study results and caveats: For Type 1 diabetes patients, all four CD4+ subsets carried TCRB CDR3s that were moderately but significantly shorter. The analysis here could not establish whether HLA type shapes TCRB rearrangement. The study found that naive, central memory and Treg TCRB repertoires appeared more similar in patients than in healthy donors.

Germline-derived CDR1 and CDR2 are SGHRS and YFSETQ. V gave up 4 bases and J gave up 6 bases, with 10 bases separating them. This CDR3 region has 12 residues. Expressed TCRB transcripts were sequenced after all isolated RNA was converted to cDNA. The repertoire was sequenced with immunoSEQ multiplex PCR; TCRdb's copy has only in-frame clones and lacks some. Counted here are 150,000 to 200,000 clones, roughly 59% occurring once; the ten biggest clones make up approximately 0.09%. Each population that was sorted was more than 98% pure. The rearrangement uses TRBV5-1 and TRBJ1-2, with D unclear. The origin of this receptor is a man between 25 and 39 years old with type 1 diabetes. Sequencing input: naive CD4+ T cells from blood. The CDR3 region has the DNA TGCGCCAGCAGCCCCGGCCTGGATGGCTACACCTTC. Protein: CASSPGLDGYTF.